The 12 T cell receptor beta chains given below trace back to one sample, sequenced in a study of T cells after yellow fever vaccination. TCRdb independently ran MiXCR on the 5' RACE reads; one entry per CDR3 protein. The data hold hundreds of thousands of distinct CDR3 sequences, with 21% observed a single time. Sample: PBMCs, taken roughly 20 days after the first yellow fever vaccination. All receptors derive from a man between 18 and 35 years old who received the YFV17D yellow fever vaccine.

This clonotype was seen only a few times. The rearrangement links TRBV5-1 to TRBJ1-6, with no clear D. CDR1 is SGHRS, CDR2 YFSETQ, per germline. The CDR3 runs 16 residues. V was cut by 4 bases and J by 3 bases, with 14 bases left in between. The CDR3 DNA reads as TGCGCCAGCAGCCTCCAATCGGGAATCTATAATTCACCCCTCCACTTT. Translation: CASSLQSGIYNSPLHF.

DNA for the CDR3: TGTGCCAGCAGTTTATCCGCGGGGGGGCCCTTTGAGCAGTTCTTC. Amino acid sequence: CASSLSAGGPFEQFF. The V and J genes are TRBV27 and TRBJ2-1; TRBD2 matches 9 bases. The length of the CDR3 is 15 residues. The germline gives CDR1 MNHEY, CDR2 SMNVEV (reference sequence). The junction had 6 bases not matched to a gene; V was cut back by 0 bases and J by 9 bases.

The rearrangement joins TRBV4-1 to TRBJ2-5; TRBD2 aligns across 8 bases. Germline V CDR1 and CDR2: MGHRA, YSYEKL. The J segment lost 5 bases and the V segment lost 0 bases, leaving 11 bases of the junction unmatched. This CDR3 has 17 amino acids. CDR3: CASSQDPAGAPGETQYF. The CDR3 nucleotides are TGCGCCAGCAGCCAAGATCCAGCGGGGGCCCCTGGGGAGACCCAGTACTTC.

This rearrangement joins TRBV7-3 to TRBJ2-3, with TRBD2 matching over 8 bases. The germline V gene has CDR1 SGHTA and CDR2 FQGTGA. This CDR3 comprises 15 residues. Trimming at V came to 3 bases and at J to 2 bases, leaving 4 bases not matched to a gene. The CDR3 region is CASSFSGEFTDTQYF. CDR3 nucleotides: TGTGCCAGCAGCTTTAGCGGGGAGTTCACAGATACGCAGTATTTT.

V gene TRBV27 combines with J gene TRBJ2-2; D unresolved. Germline CDR1 and CDR2: MNHEY and SMNVEV (reference sequence). This CDR3 is built from 13 residues. V dropped 8 bases and J dropped 13 bases, with 20 bases sitting between them. The chain's CDR3 is CASGIPGQALLFF. CDR3 nucleotide sequence: TGTGCCAGCGGTATCCCTGGGCAGGCCCTGCTGTTTTTT.

J is TRBJ2-2 and V is TRBV28; D gene uncertain. V was cut by 5 bases and J by 10 bases, with 8 bases left in between. Germline CDR1 reads MDHEN; CDR2 reads SYDVKM. The CDR3 consists of 11 residues. CDR3 region: CASSQHPELFF. The CDR3 nucleotides read TGTGCCAGCAGTCAGCACCCGGAGCTGTTTTTT. Looking up the rest from reference TRBV28 and TRBJ2-2 gives the full variable domain: DVKVTQSSRYLVKRTGEKVFLECVQDMDHENMFWYRQDPGLGLRLIYFSYDVKMKEKGDIPEGYSVSREKKERFSLILESASTNQTSMYLCASSQHPELFFGEGSRLTVL.

This clonotype was seen a few times. The V and J genes are TRBV12-3 or TRBV12-4 and TRBJ2-3; 7 nucleotides match TRBD1. The length of the CDR3 is 14 residues. V dropped 5 bases and J dropped 2; count of bases not matched to a gene: 4. The CDR3 nucleotides are TGTGCCAGCAGTAGACAGGGATACACAGATACGCAGTATTTT. It encodes CASSRQGYTDTQYF.

The chain couples TRBV6-5 to TRBJ1-5; D perhaps matches TRBD1 (6 bases). The CDR3 is 15 amino acids. Germline V gene data show CDR1 as MNHEY and CDR2 as SVGAGI. V was clipped by 0 bases and J by 6 bases, with 12 bases between them. CDR3 amino acids: CASSYSVQGGQPQHF. For the CDR3, the DNA is TGTGCCAGCAGTTACTCGGTACAGGGCGGTCAGCCCCAGCATTTT.

J is TRBJ2-5 and V is TRBV7-2; TRBD1 agrees at 8 bases. The CDR3 contains 16 residues. V lost 3 bases to trimming and J lost 0 bases; unmatched junction nucleotides: 6. Germline V gene data show CDR1 as SGHTA and CDR2 as FQGNSA. CDR3 in DNA: TGTGCCAGCAGCTTCAGGGGGCCAATATACCAAGAGACCCAGTACTTC. Translation gives CASSFRGPIYQETQYF.

The chain joins TRBV5-1 to TRBJ2-6; perhaps TRBD1 as D (6 bases). The CDR3 sequence is 15 residues long. With 1 base removed from V and 4 bases from J, the gap between germline ends came to 9 bases. Germline values: CDR1 SGHRS, CDR2 YFSETQ. CDR3 region: CASSLPQGGANVLTF. The DNA of the CDR3 is TGCGCCAGCAGCTTGCCTCAGGGGGGGGCCAACGTCCTGACTTTC.

This clonotype occurred a few times. The CDR3 protein is CSASADRGTQHF. DNA for the CDR3: TGCAGTGCTAGTGCGGACAGGGGGACCCAGCATTTT. The genes are TRBV20-1 and TRBJ1-5; TRBD1 matches at 10 bases. Trimming cost V 3 bases and J 11 bases; bases outside gene matches: 4. Germline-derived CDR1 and CDR2 are DFQATT and SNEGSKA (reference sequence). The CDR3 is 12 residues long.

The chain is built from TRBV5-1 and TRBJ1-3, with D perhaps matching TRBD1 (5 bases). The CDR3 runs 14 residues. Deletions cut 1 base from V and 2 bases from J, with 7 bases between. Germline V gene sequence: CDR1 SGHRS, CDR2 YFSETQ. The CDR3 DNA reads as TGCGCCAGCAGCTTGACAGGACCTGGAAACACCATATATTTT. This sequence encodes CASSLTGPGNTIYF.